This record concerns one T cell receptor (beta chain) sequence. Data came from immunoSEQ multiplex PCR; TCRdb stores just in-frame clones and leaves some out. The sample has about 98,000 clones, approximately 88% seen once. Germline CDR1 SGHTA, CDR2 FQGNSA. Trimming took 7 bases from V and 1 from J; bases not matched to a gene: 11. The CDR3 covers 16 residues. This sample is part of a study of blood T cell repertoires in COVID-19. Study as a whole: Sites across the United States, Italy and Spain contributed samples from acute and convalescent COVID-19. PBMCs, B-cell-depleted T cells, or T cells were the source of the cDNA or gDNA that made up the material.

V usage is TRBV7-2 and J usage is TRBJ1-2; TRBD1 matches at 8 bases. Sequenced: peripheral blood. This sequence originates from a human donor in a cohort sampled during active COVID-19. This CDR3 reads CASIPGGAGRNYGYTF. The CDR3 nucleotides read TGTGCCAGCATTCCAGGGGGCGCGGGACGTAACTATGGCTACACCTTC.